This T cell receptor (beta chain) came from a study of breast tumors, draining lymph nodes, adjacent tissues. Study findings and constraints: Tumor and nontumor repertoires were significantly more similar in luminal-like than in basal-like breast cancer.

Germline assignment: CDR1 SGHAT and CDR2 FQNNGV. The CDR3 has 14 amino acids. Trimming at V came to 5 bases and at J to 0 bases, leaving 3 bases not matched to a gene. Samples came from axillary lymph nodes draining the breast cancer. This clonotype came up many times. The antigen remains undetermined. TCRdb re-called the multiplex PCR reads through MiXCR, storing one row per CDR3 protein. Of over 200,000 distinct CDR3 sequences in the sample, 32% are singletons; the top ten hold 1.3% to 1.5%. The rearrangement joins TRBV11-2 to TRBJ2-7; 8 bases match TRBD2. Sequenced material: axillary lymph node tissue. The receptor was isolated from a female donor with breast cancer. Some clones in this sample may be carry-over from other donors' samples. CDR3 loop: CASSPGTSSYEQYF. CDR3 coding DNA: TGTGCCAGCAGCCCCGGGACTAGCTCCTACGAGCAGTACTTC.